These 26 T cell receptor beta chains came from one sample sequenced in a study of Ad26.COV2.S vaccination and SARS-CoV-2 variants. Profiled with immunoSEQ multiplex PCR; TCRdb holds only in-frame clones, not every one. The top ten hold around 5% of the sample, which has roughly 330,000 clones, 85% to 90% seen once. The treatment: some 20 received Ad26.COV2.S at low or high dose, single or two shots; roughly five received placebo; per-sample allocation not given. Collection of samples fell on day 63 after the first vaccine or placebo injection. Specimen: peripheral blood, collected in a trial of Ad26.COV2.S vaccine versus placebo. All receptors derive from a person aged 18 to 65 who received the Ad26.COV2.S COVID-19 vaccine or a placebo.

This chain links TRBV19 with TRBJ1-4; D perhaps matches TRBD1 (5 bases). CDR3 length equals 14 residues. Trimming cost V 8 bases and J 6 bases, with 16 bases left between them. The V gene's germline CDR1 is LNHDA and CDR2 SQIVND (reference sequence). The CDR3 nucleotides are TGTGCCAGTTTCCCCGGGGGGAGCGATGAAAAACTGTTTTTT. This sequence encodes CASFPGGSDEKLFF.

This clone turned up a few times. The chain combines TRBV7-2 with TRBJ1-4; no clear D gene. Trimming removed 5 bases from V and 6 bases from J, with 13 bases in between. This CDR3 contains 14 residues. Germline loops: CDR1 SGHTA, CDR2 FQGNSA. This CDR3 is CASSPRREDEKLFF. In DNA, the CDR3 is TGTGCCAGCAGCCCGCGGAGGGAGGATGAAAAACTGTTTTTT.

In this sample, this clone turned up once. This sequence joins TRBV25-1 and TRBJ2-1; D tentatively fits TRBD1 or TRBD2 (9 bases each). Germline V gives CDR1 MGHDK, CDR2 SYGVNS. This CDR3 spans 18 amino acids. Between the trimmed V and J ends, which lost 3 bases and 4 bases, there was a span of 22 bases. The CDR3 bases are TGTGCCAGCAGTGAGGGACAGGGTTGGCTAGCGGGGTACAATGAGCAGTTCTTC. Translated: CASSEGQGWLAGYNEQFF.

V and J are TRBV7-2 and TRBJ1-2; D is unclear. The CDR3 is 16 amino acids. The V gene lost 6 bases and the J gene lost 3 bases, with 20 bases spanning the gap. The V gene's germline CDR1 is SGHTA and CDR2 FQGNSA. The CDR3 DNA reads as TGTGCCAGCAGTCCTTTATGGGGTAGCGGAGACTATGGCTACACCTTC. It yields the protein CASSPLWGSGDYGYTF.

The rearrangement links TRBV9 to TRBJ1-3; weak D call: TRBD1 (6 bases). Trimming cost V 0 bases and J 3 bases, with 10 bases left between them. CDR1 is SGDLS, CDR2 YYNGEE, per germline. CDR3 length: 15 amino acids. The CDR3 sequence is CASSVGGGLGNTIYF. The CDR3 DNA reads TGTGCCAGCAGCGTAGGTGGGGGGCTTGGAAACACCATATATTTT.

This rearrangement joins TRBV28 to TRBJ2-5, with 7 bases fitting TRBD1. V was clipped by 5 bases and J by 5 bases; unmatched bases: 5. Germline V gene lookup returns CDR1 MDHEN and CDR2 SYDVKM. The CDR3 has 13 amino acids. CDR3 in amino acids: CASSQTGWETQYF. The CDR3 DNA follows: TGTGCCAGCAGTCAGACAGGGTGGGAGACCCAGTACTTC.

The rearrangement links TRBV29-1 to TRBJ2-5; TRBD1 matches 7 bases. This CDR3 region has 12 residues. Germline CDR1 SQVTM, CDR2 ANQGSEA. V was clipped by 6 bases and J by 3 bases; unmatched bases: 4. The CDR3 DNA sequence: TGCAGCGTGGGGACAGTCAAAGAGACCCAGTACTTC. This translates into CSVGTVKETQYF.

The CDR3 coding sequence is TGTGCCAGCAGTCCCGTTCTGAACACTGAAGCTTTCTTT. Translation gives CASSPVLNTEAFF. The chain employs TRBV28 and TRBJ1-1; D is uncertain. Germline loops: CDR1 MDHEN, CDR2 SYDVKM. The CDR3 runs to 13 residues. The V end lost 5 bases, the J end lost 0 bases, and 7 bases lay between the germline ends.

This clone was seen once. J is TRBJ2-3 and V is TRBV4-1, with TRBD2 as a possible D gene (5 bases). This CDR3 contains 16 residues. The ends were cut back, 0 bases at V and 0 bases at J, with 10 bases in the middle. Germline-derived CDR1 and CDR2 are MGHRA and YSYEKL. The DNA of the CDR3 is TGCGCCAGCAGCCAAGAGGCTAGCTCTAGCACAGATACGCAGTATTTT. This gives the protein CASSQEASSSTDTQYF.

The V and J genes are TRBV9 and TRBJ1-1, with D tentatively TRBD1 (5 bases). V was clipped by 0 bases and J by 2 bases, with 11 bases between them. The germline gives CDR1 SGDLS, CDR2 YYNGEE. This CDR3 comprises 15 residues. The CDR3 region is CASSVGGVGNTEAFF. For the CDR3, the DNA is TGTGCCAGCAGCGTAGGGGGGGTCGGTAACACTGAAGCTTTCTTT.

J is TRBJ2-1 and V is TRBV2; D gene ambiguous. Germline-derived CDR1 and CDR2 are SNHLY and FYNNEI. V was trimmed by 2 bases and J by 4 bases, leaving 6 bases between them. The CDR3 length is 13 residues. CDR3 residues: CASSEWGYNEQFF. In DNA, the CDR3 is TGTGCCAGCAGTGAATGGGGATACAATGAGCAGTTCTTC.

The CDR3 DNA sequence: TGTGCCAGTAGTATCCCCGGGGCCAATCAGCCCCAGCATTTT. This gives the protein CASSIPGANQPQHF. The rearrangement links TRBV19 to TRBJ1-5; D perhaps matches TRBD1 (5 bases). The CDR3 has 14 residues. Trimming took 3 bases from V and 3 from J, leaving 9 bases between them. Germline V gene data show CDR1 as LNHDA and CDR2 as SQIVND (reference sequence).

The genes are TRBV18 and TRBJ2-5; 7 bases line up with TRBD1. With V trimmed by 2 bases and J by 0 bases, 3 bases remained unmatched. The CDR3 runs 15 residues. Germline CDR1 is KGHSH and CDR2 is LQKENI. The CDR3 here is CASSPTGVYQETQYF. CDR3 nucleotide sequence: TGTGCCAGCTCACCAACAGGGGTGTACCAAGAGACCCAGTACTTC.

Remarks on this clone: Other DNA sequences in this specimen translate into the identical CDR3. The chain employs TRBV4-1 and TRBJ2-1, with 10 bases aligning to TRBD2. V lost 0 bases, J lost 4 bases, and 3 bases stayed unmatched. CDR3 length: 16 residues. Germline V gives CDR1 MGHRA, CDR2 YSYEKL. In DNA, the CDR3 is TGCGCCAGCAGCCAAGATAGGACTAGCGGTTACAATGAGCAGTTCTTC. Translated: CASSQDRTSGYNEQFF.

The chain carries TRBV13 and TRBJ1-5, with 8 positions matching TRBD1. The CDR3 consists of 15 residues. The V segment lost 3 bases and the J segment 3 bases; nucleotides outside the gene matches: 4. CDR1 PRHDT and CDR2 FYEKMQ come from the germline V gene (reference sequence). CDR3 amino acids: CASSLTGDDNQPQHF. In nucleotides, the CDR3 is TGTGCCAGCAGCTTGACAGGGGATGACAATCAGCCCCAGCATTTT.

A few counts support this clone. The CDR3 reads CAWSLAGGGTDTQYF. The CDR3 DNA follows: TGTGCCTGGAGTTTAGCGGGAGGAGGAACAGATACGCAGTATTTT. The chain joins TRBV30 to TRBJ2-3; 10 nucleotides match TRBD2. The V segment lost 2 bases and the J segment 3 bases; nucleotides outside the gene matches: 5. Per the germline V gene, CDR1 is GTSNPN and CDR2 is SVGIG (reference sequence). This CDR3 comprises 15 residues. Combining the CDR3 with reference TRBV30 and TRBJ2-3 gives the whole variable domain SQTIHQWPATLVQPVGSPLSLECTVEGTSNPNLYWYRQAAGRGLQLLFYSVGIGQISSEVPQNLSASRPQDRQFILSSKKLLLSDSGFYLCAWSLAGGGTDTQYFGPGTRLTVL.

Here the CDR3 DNA reads TGCAGCGTTCGTTGGGGCGACGAGCAGTACTTC. It specifies CSVRWGDEQYF. The rearrangement joins TRBV29-1 to TRBJ2-7; D may be TRBD1 (5 bases). Trimming pared 5 bases from V and 5 bases from J, leaving 10 bases between. Germline-derived CDR1 and CDR2 are SQVTM and ANQGSEA. The CDR3 extends over 11 amino acids.

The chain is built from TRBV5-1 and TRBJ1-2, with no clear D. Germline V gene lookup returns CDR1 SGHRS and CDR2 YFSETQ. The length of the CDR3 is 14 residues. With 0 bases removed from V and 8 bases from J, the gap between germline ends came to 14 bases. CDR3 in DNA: TGCGCCAGCAGCTTGGGCGAGAAGCTGGAGGGCTACACCTTC. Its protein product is CASSLGEKLEGYTF.

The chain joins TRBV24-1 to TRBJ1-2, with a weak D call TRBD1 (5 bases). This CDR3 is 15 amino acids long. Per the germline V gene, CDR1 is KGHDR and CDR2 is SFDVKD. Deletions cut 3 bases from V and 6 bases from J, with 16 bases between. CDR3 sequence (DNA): TGTGCCACCAGTGATGGTGAGGTTGGAGGGGATGGCTACACCTTC. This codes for CATSDGEVGGDGYTF.

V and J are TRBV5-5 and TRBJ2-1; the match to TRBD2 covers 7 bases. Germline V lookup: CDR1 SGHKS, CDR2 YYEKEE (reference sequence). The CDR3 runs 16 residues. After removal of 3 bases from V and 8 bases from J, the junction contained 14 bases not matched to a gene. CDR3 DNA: TGTGCCAGCAGCTCCCCGGGGGGTCCTGTCCTCGATGAGCAGTTCTTC. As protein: CASSSPGGPVLDEQFF.

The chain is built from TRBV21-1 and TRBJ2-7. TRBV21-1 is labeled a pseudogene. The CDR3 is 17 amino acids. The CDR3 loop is CASSKVGQRPRGYEQYV. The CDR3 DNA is TGTGCCAGCAGCAAAGTAGGGCAGCGGCCGAGGGGATACGAGCAGTACGTC.

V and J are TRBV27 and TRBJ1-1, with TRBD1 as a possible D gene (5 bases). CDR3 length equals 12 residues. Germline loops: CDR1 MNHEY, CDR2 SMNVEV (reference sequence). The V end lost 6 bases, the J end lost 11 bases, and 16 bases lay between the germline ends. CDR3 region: CASSGPGRSAFF. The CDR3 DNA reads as TGTGCCAGCAGCGGCCCAGGGCGTTCCGCTTTCTTT.

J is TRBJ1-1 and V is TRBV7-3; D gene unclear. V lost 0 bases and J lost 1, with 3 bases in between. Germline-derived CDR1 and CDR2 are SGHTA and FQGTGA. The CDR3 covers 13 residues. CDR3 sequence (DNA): TGTGCCAGCAGCTTAACGGAGAACACTGAAGCTTTCTTT. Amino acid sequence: CASSLTENTEAFF.

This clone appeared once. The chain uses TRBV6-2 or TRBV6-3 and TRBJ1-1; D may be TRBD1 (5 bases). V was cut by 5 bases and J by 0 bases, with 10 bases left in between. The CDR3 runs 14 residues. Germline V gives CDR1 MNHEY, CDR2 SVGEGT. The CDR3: CASSRQNLNTEAFF. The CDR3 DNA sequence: TGTGCCAGCAGTAGACAGAATTTGAACACTGAAGCTTTCTTT.

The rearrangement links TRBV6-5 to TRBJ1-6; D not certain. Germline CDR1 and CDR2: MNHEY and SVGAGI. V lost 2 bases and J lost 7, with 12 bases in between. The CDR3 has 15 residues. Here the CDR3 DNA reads TGTGCCAGCAGTTACAAGCCTCAAGGAAATTCACCCCTCCACTTT. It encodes CASSYKPQGNSPLHF.

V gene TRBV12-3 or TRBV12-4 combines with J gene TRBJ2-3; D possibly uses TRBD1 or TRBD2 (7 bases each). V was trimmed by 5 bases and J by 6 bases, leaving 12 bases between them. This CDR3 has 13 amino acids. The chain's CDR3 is CASSPGGEDTQYF. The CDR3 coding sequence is TGTGCCAGCAGTCCAGGGGGGGAGGATACGCAGTATTTT.